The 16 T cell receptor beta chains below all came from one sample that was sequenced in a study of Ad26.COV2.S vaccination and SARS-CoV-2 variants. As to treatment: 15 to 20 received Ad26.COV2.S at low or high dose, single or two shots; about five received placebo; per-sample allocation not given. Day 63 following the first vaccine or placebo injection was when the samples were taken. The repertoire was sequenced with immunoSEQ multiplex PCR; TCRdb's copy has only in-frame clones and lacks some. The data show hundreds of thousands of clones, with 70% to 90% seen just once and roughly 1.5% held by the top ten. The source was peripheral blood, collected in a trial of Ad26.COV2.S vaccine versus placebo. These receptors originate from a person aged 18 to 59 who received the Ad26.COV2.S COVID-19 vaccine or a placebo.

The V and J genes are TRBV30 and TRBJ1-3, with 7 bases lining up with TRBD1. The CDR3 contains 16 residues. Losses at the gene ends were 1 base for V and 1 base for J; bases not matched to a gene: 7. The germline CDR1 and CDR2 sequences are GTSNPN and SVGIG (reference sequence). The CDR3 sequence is CAWSGDRAGSGNTIYF. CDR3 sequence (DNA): TGTGCCTGGAGTGGCGACAGGGCCGGATCTGGAAACACCATATATTTT.

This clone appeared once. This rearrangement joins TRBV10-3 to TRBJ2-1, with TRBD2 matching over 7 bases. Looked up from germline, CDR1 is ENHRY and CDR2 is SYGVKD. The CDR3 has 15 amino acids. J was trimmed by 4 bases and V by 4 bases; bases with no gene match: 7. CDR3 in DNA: TGTGCCATCAGTGGAGCGGGACCACTTTACAATGAGCAGTTCTTC. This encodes CAISGAGPLYNEQFF.

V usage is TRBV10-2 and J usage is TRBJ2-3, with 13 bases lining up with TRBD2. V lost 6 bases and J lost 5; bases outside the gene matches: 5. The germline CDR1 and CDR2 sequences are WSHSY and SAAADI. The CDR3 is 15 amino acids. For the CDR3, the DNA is TGCGCCAGCAGAGGACTAGCGGGAGTTGGAGATACGCAGTATTTT. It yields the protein CASRGLAGVGDTQYF.

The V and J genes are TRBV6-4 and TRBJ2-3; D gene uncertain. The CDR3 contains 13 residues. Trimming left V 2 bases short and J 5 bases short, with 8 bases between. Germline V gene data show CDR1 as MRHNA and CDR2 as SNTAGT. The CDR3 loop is CASSDGMKDTQYF. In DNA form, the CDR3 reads TGTGCCAGCAGTGACGGGATGAAAGATACGCAGTATTTT.

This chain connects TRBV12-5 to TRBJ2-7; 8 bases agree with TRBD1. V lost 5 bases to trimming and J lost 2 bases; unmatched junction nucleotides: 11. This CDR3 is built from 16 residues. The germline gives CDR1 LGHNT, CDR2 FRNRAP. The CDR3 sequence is CASGPTPRTGPYEQYF. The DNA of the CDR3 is TGTGCTAGTGGTCCAACCCCCAGGACAGGGCCCTACGAGCAGTACTTC.

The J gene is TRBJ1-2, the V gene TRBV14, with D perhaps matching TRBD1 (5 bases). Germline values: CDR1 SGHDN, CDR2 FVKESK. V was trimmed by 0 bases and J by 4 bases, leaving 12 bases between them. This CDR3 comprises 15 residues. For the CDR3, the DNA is TGTGCCAGCAGCCAAGATGCTCGGGGGGTCTATGGCTACACCTTC. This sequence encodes CASSQDARGVYGYTF.

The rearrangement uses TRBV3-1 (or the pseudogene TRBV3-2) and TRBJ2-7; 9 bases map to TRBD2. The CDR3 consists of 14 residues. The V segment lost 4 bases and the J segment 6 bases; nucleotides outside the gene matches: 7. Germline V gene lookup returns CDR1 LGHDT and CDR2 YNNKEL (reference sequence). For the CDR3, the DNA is TGTGCCAGCAGCCGAGTAGCGGGAGCATCCGAGCAGTACTTC. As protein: CASSRVAGASEQYF.

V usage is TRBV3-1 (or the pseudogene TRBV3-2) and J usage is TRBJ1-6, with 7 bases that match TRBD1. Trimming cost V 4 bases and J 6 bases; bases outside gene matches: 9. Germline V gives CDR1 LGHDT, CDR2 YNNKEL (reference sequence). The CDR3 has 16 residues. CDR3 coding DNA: TGTGCCAGCAGCCCGGGTCGGACAGGCCCTAATTCACCCCTCCACTTT. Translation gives CASSPGRTGPNSPLHF.

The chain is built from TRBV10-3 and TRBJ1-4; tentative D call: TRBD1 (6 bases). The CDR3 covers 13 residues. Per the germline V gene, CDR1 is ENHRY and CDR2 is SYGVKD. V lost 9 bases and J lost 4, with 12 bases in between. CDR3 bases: TGTGCCATGGCGGACAGCAGTAATGAAAAACTGTTTTTT. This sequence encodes CAMADSSNEKLFF.

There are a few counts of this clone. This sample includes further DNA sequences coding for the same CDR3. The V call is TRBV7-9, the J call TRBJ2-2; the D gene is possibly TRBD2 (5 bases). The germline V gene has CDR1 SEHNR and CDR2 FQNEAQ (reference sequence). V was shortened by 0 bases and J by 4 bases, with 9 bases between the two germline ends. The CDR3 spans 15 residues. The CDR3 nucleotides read TGTGCCAGCAGCTTAGCCCTAGCAGGCACCGGGGAGCTGTTTTTT. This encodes CASSLALAGTGELFF. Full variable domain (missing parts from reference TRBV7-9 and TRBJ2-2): DTGVSQNPRHKITKRGQNVTFRCDPISEHNRLYWYRQTLGQGPEFLTYFQNEAQLEKSRLLSDRFSAERPKGSFSTLEIQRTEQGDSAMYLCASSLALAGTGELFFGEGSRLTVL.

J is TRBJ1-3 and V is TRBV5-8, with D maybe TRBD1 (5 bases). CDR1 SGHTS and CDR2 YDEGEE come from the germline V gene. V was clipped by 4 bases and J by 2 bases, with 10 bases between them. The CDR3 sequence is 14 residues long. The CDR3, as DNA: TGTGCCAGCAGCATCGGAGGGGCTGGAAACACCATATATTTT. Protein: CASSIGGAGNTIYF.

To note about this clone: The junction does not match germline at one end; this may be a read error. As DNA, the CDR3 is TGCGGACTAGCGGCCCTTACAGATACGCAGTATTTT. Protein: CGLAALTDTQYF. The genes are TRBV30 and TRBJ2-3; TRBD2 agrees at 10 bases. Germline CDR1 is GTSNPN and CDR2 is SVGIG (reference sequence). The CDR3 sequence is 12 residues long.

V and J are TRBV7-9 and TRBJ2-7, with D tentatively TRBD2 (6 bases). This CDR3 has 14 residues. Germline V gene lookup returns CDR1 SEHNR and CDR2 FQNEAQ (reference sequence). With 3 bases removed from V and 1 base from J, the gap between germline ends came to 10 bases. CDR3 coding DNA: TGTGCCAGCAGCTTTCCGGGACTTTCCTACGAGCAGTACTTC. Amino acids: CASSFPGLSYEQYF.

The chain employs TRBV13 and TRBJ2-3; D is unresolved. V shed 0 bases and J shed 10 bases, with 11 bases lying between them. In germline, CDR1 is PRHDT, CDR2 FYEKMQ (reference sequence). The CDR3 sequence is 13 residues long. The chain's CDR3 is CASSLGRLGPQYF. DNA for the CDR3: TGTGCCAGCAGCTTAGGACGGTTAGGGCCGCAGTATTTT.

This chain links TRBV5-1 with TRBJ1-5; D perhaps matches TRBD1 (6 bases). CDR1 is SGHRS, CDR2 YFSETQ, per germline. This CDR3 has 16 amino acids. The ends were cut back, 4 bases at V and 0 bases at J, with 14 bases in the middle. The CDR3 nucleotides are TGCGCCAGCAGCCTAGGACAGCTAGATAGCAATCAGCCCCAGCATTTT. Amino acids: CASSLGQLDSNQPQHF.

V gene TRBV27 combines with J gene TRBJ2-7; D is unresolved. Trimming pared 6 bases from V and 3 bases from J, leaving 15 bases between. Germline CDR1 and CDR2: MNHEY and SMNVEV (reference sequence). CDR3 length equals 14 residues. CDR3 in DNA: TGTGCCAGCAGCCCCGGAACGAGGATCTACGAGCAGTACTTC. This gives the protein CASSPGTRIYEQYF.